This T cell receptor (beta chain) was sequenced for a study of beta chain features in type 1 diabetes (dated by TCRdb to 2017 to 2018). Background for the entire study: Mean age, gender distribution, total cell number and subset yield did not differ between patients and healthy donors. Across all samples, 107,917,701 sorted cells were examined, and cell number per subset correlated strongly with RNA yield. In the study, recently diagnosed type 1 diabetes patients and matched healthy donors were compared on the TCRB repertoires of their sorted circulating CD4+ T cell subsets. Whereas all 30 or so donors provided naive and central memory subsets, regulatory and stem cell-like memory subsets were isolated from just 8 patients and roughly 8 healthy donors. Study-wide conclusions, independent of this receptor: Sequencing cDNA rather than genomic DNA could over-represent highly expressing activated cells, although activation and CD3 levels did not differ between groups. HLA sub-analyses involved small numbers of individuals, so any influence of HLA type on TCRB rearrangement remained unresolved. Naive, central memory and regulatory TCRB repertoires appeared to be more alike among patients than among healthy donors. A moderate but significant shortening of TCRB CDR3 length was observed in type 1 diabetes patients in all four CD4+ subsets. Patients with type 1 diabetes made fewer insertions and deleted more nucleotides at VDJ recombination sites, implying thymic rearrangement abnormalities. PCR might favor shorter templates, but patient and control samples were amplified and corrected together, so any skew would affect both groups equally.

V and J lose 0 bases and 1 base, and a span of 7 bases separates them. Reading from cysteine to phenylalanine, the CDR3 counts 14 amino acids. Only the CDR3 portion is preserved as DNA: 42 bases, with reading frame beginning at the first base. Reading the germline V gene gives CDR1 SGHRS and CDR2 YFSETQ. All of the isolated RNA was reverse transcribed with the High Capacity cDNA Reverse Transcription Kit, so expressed TCRB transcripts were sequenced. Deep immunoSEQ sequencing was applied to naive, central memory and regulatory T cell samples, giving an average of roughly 3.6 million total reads per sample. Sorted cells were lysed in RLT buffer and RNA was extracted with DNase-treated RNeasy Micro or Mini kits, depending on cell number. Each cell subset was processed separately to prevent cross-contamination, with patient and healthy donor samples processed together. Using the immunoSEQ multiplex PCR, TCRB sequences were amplified from cDNA into 87-bp fragments spanning the CDR3 region. Sequencing of the amplicons was performed on the Illumina HiSeq platform. For the original study's pipeline: PCR bias was corrected computationally using synthetic template baselines, and reads within Hamming distance 2 were collapsed, with unmergeable singletons discarded. Reads were aligned against IMGT so that V, D and J genes, CDR3 length and insertions or deletions at six rearrangement sites could be assigned. Within each subset, clonotype counts were normalized to sorted cell number, after which true diversity and Gini coefficients were computed with the tcR R package. The overlap coefficient, calculated on TCRB nucleotide sequences, was used to quantify repertoire sharing. As a proxy for the pre-selection repertoire, out-of-frame TCRB sequences from naive cells were analyzed. TCRdb's version of the immuneACCESS table is confined to in-frame rearrangements and falls short of the full clone set. An unresolved V gene accounts for under half of the shortfall where checked; the remainder is of unknown origin. V and J calls and clone size follow that table, whereas D and trimming were derived from the DNA. The sample table contains 600,000 or so clones; only one count was recorded for around 11% of them. The biggest ten clones account for 0.095% to 0.15% of the sample.

A single peripheral blood draw of around 100 mL on average was collected from each donor into heparinised tubes. A BD FACSAria II and a panel including CD45RO, CCR7, CD25, CD127, CD95 and CD27 were used to sort naive, central memory, regulatory and stem cell-like memory CD4+ T cells. A purity above 95% was achieved for all sorted populations. PBMCs were isolated immediately by Lymphoprep density gradient centrifugation and stained directly without culture. Samples were stained and sorted in pairs, with one healthy donor and one patient per experiment, so that batch effects were minimized. This clone was seen more than once but under ten times. No antigen is known for it. Within one base of it there is no much larger clone, and no base qualities were kept. The sample contains more than one DNA sequence encoding this CDR3.

Recombination connected TRBV5-1 to TRBJ2-5; the D gene remains uncertain. The receptor was derived from a man under 40 with type 1 diabetes. Sequenced sample: naive CD4+ T cells from blood. The intended sense of this specimen's cell subset or site label: true naive CD4+ T cells. Here is the DNA: TGCGCCAGCAGCTTGGGAGGATTCCAAGAGACCCAGTACTTC. It encodes CASSLGGFQETQYF.